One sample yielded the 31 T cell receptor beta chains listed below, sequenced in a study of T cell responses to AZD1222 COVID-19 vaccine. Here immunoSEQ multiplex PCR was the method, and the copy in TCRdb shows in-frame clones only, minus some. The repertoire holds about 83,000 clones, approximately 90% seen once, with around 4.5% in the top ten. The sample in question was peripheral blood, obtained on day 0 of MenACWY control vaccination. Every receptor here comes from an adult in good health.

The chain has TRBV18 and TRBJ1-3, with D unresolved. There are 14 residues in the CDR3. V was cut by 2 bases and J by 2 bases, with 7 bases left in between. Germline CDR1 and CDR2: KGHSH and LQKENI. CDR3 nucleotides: TGTGCCAGCTCACCAGGGGTGACTGGAAACACCATATATTTT. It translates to CASSPGVTGNTIYF.

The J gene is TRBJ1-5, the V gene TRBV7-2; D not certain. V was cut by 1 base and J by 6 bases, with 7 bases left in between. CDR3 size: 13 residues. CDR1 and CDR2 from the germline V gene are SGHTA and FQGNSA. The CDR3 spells CASSLEESQPQHF. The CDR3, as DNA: TGTGCCAGCAGCTTAGAAGAAAGTCAGCCCCAGCATTTT.

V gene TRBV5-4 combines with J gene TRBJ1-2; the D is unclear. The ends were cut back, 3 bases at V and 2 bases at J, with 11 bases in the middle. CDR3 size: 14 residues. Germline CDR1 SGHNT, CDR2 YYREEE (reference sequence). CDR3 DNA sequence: TGTGCCAGCAGCTCCCCACAAGGGAACTATGGCTACACCTTC. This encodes CASSSPQGNYGYTF. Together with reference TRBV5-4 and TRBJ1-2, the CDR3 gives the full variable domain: ETGVTQSPTHLIKTRGQQVTLRCSSQSGHNTVSWYQQALGQGPQFIFQYYREEENGRGNFPPRFSGLQFPNYSSELNVNALELDDSALYLCASSSPQGNYGYTFGSGTRLTVV.

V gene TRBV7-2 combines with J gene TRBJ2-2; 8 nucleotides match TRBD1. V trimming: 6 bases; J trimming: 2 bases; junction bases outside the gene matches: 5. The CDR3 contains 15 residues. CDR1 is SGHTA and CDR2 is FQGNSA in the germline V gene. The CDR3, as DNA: TGTGCCAGCAGTACCAGGGGGCGCAACACCGGGGAGCTGTTTTTT. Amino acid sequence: CASSTRGRNTGELFF.

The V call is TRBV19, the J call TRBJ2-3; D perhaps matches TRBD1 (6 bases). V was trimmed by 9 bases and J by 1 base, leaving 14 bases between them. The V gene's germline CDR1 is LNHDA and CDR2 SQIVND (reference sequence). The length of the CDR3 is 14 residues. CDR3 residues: CASRQADGTDTQYF. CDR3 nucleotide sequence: TGTGCCAGCCGACAGGCGGATGGCACAGATACGCAGTATTTT.

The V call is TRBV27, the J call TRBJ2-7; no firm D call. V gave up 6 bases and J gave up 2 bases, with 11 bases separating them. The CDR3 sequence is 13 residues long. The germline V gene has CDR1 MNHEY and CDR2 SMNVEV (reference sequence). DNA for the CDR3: TGTGCCAGCAGCGCGACCGCGACCTACGAGCAGTACTTC. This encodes CASSATATYEQYF.

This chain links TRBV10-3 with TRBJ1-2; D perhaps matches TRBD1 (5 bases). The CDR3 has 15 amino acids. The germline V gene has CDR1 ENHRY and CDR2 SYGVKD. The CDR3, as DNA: TGTGCGGGGGGGTCACCGGAGCTGGCTAACTATGGCTACACCTTC. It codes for CAGGSPELANYGYTF.

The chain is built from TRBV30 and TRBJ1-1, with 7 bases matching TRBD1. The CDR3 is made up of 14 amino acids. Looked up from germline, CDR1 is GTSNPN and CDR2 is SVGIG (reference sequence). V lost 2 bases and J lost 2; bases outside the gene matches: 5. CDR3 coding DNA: TGTGCCTGGAGTCGGGACAGTACTAACACTGAAGCTTTCTTT. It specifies CAWSRDSTNTEAFF.

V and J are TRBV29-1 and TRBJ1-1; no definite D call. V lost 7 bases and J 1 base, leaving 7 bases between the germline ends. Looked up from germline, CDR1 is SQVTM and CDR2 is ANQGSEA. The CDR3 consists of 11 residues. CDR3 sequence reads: CSAPGNTEAFF. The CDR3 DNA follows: TGCAGCGCCCCAGGGAACACTGAAGCTTTCTTT.

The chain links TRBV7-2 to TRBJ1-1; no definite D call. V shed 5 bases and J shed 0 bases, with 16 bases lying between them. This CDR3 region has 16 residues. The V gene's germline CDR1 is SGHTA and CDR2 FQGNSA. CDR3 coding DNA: TGTGCCAGCAGCACCCAAGCTCCTGCTGTGAACACTGAAGCTTTCTTT. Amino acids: CASSTQAPAVNTEAFF. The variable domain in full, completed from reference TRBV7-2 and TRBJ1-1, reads GAGVSQSPSNKVTEKGKDVELRCDPISGHTALYWYRQSLGQGLEFLIYFQGNSAPDKSGLPSDRFSAERTGGSVSTLTIQRTQQEDSAVYLCASSTQAPAVNTEAFFGQGTRLTVV.

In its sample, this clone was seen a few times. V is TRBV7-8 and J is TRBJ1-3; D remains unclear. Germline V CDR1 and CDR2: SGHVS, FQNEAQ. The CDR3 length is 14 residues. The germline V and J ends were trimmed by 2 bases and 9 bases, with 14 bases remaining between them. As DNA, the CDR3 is TGTGCCAGCAGCTTAATCCCCCTCATGGGCACCATATATTTT. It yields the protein CASSLIPLMGTIYF.

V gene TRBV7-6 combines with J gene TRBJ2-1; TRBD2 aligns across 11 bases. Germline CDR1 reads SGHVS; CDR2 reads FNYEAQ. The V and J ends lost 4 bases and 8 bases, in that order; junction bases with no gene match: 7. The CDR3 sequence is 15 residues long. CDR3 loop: CASSYGLAGAYEQFF. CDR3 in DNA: TGTGCCAGCAGCTATGGACTAGCGGGCGCCTATGAGCAGTTCTTC. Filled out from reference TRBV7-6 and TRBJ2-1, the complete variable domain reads GAGVSQSPRYKVTKRGQDVALRCDPISGHVSLYWYRQALGQGPEFLTYFNYEAQQDKSGLPNDRFSAERPEGSISTLTIQRTEQRDSAMYRCASSYGLAGAYEQFFGPGTRLTVL.

The CDR3 loop reads CASSLRGGHIRKETQYF. The CDR3, as DNA: TGTGCCAGCAGTTTAAGGGGGGGCCATATAAGAAAAGAGACCCAGTACTTC. This chain links TRBV28 with TRBJ2-5; possible D gene TRBD2, 7 bases. Looked up from germline, CDR1 is MDHEN and CDR2 is SYDVKM. V was cut by 2 bases and J by 3 bases, with 19 bases left in between. The CDR3 totals 17 residues. The variable domain in full, with the rest retrieved from reference TRBV28 and TRBJ2-5, is DVKVTQSSRYLVKRTGEKVFLECVQDMDHENMFWYRQDPGLGLRLIYFSYDVKMKEKGDIPEGYSVSREKKERFSLILESASTNQTSMYLCASSLRGGHIRKETQYFGPGTRLLVL.

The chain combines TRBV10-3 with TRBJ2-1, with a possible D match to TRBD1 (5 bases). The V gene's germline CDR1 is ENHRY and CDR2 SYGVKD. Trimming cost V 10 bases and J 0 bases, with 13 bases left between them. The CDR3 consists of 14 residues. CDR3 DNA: TGTGCCAGCGAAGACAGTTCCTCCTACAATGAGCAGTTCTTC. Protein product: CASEDSSSYNEQFF.

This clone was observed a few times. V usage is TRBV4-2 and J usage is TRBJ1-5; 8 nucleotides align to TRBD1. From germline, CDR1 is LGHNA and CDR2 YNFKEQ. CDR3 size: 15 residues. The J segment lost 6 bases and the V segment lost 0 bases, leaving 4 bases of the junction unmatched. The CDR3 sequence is CASSQDRDRGQPQHF. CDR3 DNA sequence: TGTGCCAGCAGCCAAGATCGCGACAGGGGTCAGCCCCAGCATTTT.

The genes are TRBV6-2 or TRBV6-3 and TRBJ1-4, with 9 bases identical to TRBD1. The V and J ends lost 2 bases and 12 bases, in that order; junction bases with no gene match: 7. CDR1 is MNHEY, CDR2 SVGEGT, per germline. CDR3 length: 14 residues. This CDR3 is CASSYTTRTGELFF. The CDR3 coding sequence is TGTGCCAGCAGTTACACAACTCGGACAGGGGAACTGTTTTTT.

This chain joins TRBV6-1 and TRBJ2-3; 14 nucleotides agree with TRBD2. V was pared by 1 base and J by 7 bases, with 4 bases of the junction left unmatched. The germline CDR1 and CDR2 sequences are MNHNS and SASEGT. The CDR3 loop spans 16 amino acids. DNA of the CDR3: TGTGCCAGCAGTGAAGGACTAGCGGGAGGGTCGCATACGCAGTATTTT. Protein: CASSEGLAGGSHTQYF.

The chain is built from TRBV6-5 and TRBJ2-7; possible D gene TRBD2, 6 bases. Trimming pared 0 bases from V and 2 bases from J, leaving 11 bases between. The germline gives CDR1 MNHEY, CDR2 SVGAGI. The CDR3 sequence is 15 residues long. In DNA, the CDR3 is TGTGCCAGCAGTTACTCGGAGGGCAGGGCCTACGAGCAGTACTTC. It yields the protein CASSYSEGRAYEQYF.

The CDR3 nucleotides are TGTGCCAGCTCACCGGAGGACAGGGGCTATGGCTACACCTTC. This encodes CASSPEDRGYGYTF. V is TRBV18 and J is TRBJ1-2; TRBD1 aligns across 9 bases. The CDR3 contains 14 residues. Trimming removed 3 bases from V and 4 bases from J; junction bases left unmatched: 3. Looked up from germline, CDR1 is KGHSH and CDR2 is LQKENI.

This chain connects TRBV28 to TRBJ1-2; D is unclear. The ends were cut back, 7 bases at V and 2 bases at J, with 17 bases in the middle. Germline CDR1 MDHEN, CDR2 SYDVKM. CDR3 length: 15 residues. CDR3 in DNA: TGTGCCAGCACCTCGCCTGCTACGTCAAACTATGGCTACACCTTC. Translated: CASTSPATSNYGYTF.

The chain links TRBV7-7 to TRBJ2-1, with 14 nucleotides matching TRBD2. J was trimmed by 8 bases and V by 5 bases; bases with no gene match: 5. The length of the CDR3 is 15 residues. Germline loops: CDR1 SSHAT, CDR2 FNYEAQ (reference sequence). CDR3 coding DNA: TGTGCCAGCAGCCTGGGACTAGCGGGAGCCGATGAGCAGTTCTTC. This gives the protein CASSLGLAGADEQFF.

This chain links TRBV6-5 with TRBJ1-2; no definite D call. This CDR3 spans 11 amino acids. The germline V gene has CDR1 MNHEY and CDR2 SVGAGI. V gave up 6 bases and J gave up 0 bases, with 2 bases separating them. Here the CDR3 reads CASRANYGYTF. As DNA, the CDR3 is TGTGCCAGCAGAGCTAACTATGGCTACACCTTC.

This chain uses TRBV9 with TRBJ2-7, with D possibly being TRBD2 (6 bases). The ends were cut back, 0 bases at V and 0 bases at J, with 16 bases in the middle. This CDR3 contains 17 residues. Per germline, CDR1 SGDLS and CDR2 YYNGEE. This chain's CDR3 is CASSVGASDLISYEQYF. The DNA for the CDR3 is TGTGCCAGCAGCGTAGGGGCTAGCGACCTCATCTCCTACGAGCAGTACTTC.

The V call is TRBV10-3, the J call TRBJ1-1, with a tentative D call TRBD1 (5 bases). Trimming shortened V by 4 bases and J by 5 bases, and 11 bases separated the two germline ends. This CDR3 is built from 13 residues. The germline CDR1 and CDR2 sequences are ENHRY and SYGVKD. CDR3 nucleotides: TGTGCCATCAGTGTCCGCGAGGGGACTGAAGCTTTCTTT. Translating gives CAISVREGTEAFF.

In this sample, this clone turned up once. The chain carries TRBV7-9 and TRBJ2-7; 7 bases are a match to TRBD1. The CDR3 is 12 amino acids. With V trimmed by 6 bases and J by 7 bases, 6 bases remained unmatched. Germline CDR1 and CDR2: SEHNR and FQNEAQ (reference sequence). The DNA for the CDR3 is TGTGCCAGCAGACCACAGGGGCGGGAGCAGTACTTC. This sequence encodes CASRPQGREQYF.

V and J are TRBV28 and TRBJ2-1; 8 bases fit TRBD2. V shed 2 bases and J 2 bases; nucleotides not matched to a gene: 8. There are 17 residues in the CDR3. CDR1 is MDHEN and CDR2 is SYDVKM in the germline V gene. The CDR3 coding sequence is TGTGCCAGCAGTTTAGTTACGGCCGGGAGGGCCTACAATGAGCAGTTCTTC. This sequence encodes CASSLVTAGRAYNEQFF. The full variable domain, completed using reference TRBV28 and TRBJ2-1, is DVKVTQSSRYLVKRTGEKVFLECVQDMDHENMFWYRQDPGLGLRLIYFSYDVKMKEKGDIPEGYSVSREKKERFSLILESASTNQTSMYLCASSLVTAGRAYNEQFFGPGTRLTVL.

CDR3 sequence (DNA): TGTGCCAGCAGTGATCGCGATAACTATGGCTACACCTTC. This codes for CASSDRDNYGYTF. The chain employs TRBV6-1 and TRBJ1-2; D is unresolved. V gave up 3 bases and J gave up 1 base, with 6 bases separating them. CDR3 length: 13 residues. Germline values: CDR1 MNHNS, CDR2 SASEGT.

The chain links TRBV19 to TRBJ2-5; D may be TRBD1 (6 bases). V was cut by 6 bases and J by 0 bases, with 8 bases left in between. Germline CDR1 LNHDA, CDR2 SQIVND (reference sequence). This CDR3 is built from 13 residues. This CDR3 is CASSTGYQETQYF. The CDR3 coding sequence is TGTGCCAGTAGCACAGGGTACCAAGAGACCCAGTACTTC.

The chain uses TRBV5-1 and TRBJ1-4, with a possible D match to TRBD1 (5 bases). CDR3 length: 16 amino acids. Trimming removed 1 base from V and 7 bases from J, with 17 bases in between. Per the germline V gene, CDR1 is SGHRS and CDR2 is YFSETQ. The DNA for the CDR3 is TGCGCCAGCAGCTTGAATACCGTGAGGGGAGGTGAAAAACTGTTTTTT. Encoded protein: CASSLNTVRGGEKLFF.

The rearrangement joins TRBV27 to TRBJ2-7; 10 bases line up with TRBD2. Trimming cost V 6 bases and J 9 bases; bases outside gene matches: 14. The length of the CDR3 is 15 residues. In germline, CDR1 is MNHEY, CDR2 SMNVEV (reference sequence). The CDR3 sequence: CASRHSSGSLTGQYF. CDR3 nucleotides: TGTGCCAGCAGGCATTCTAGCGGGAGCCTAACGGGGCAGTACTTC.

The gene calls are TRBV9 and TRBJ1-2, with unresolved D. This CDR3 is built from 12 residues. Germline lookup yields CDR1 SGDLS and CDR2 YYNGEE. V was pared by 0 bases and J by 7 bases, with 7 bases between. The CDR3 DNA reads TGTGCCAGCAGCGTAGGCCAGTTTGGCTACACCTTC. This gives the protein CASSVGQFGYTF.